What follows are 8 T cell receptor beta chains derived from one specimen sequenced in a study of control samples from healthy donors and cancer patients. Using immunoSEQ multiplex PCR, the repertoire was profiled, and TCRdb retains in-frame clones only, with some absent. Altogether more than 95,000 clones are present, over 85% being singletons, with the ten largest covering more than 2%. The sequencing sample was made of blood. The receptor source for this set is a man between 25 and 39 years old in good health.

The CDR3 bases are TGTGCCAGCAGTTCTTGGCAGTTTAATTCACCCCTCCACTTT. It translates to CASSSWQFNSPLHF. V and J are TRBV27 and TRBJ1-6; D remains unclear. Trimming shortened V by 4 bases and J by 6 bases, and 10 bases separated the two germline ends. There are 14 residues in the CDR3. Germline CDR1 reads MNHEY; CDR2 reads SMNVEV (reference sequence).

Comments on this clone: Distinct nucleotide sequences in the sample also encode this CDR3. This rearrangement joins TRBV18 to TRBJ1-1; the D gene is possibly TRBD1 (6 bases). V was trimmed by 3 bases and J by 5 bases, leaving 13 bases between them. Germline values: CDR1 KGHSH, CDR2 LQKENI. The CDR3 is 14 residues long. As DNA, the CDR3 is TGTGCCAGCTCACCCCAGGGGATTCTGACTGAAGCTTTCTTT. Residues: CASSPQGILTEAFF.

By its share, this clone is medium-sized (0.01 to 0.1%). The rearrangement links TRBV6-4 to TRBJ2-2; D uncertain. CDR3 length: 13 residues. Germline V gene sequence: CDR1 MRHNA, CDR2 SNTAGT. Deletions cut 4 bases from V and 1 base from J, with 4 bases between. CDR3 loop: CASSVGNTGELFF. DNA for the CDR3: TGTGCCAGCAGTGTTGGGAACACCGGGGAGCTGTTTTTT.

J is TRBJ1-3 and V is TRBV6-1, with D possibly matching TRBD1 (6 bases). Looked up from germline, CDR1 is MNHNS and CDR2 is SASEGT. Trimming left V 1 base short and J 3 bases short, with 10 bases between. The CDR3 length is 15 residues. CDR3 sequence: CASSEDQGYGNTIYF. For the CDR3, the DNA is TGTGCCAGCAGTGAAGATCAGGGGTATGGAAACACCATATATTTT.

This sequence joins TRBV5-1 and TRBJ1-2; possibly TRBD1 for D (5 bases). Germline V gene sequence: CDR1 SGHRS, CDR2 YFSETQ. This CDR3 is 12 amino acids long. Trimming took off 7 bases at V and 8 bases at J, with 15 bases between the two ends. The CDR3 bases are TGCGCCAGCTTTCTTCAGGGAGGCGGCTACACCTTC. Translation: CASFLQGGGYTF. Using reference TRBV5-1 and TRBJ1-2 for the parts outside the CDR3, the full variable domain is KAGVTQTPRYLIKTRGQQVTLSCSPISGHRSVSWYQQTPGQGLQFLFEYFSETQRNKGNFPGRFSGRQFSNSRSEMNVSTLELGDSALYLCASFLQGGGYTFGSGTRLTVV.

The V gene is TRBV18, the J gene TRBJ2-5, with a possible D match to TRBD2 (6 bases). Deletions cut 5 bases from V and 5 bases from J, with 12 bases between. Germline V CDR1 and CDR2: KGHSH, LQKENI. The CDR3 totals 13 residues. The CDR3 nucleotides are TGTGCCAGCTCATGGCGGGAAAGGGAGACCCAGTACTTC. Its protein is CASSWRERETQYF. Filled out from reference TRBV18 and TRBJ2-5, the complete variable domain reads NAGVMQNPRHLVRRRGQEARLRCSPMKGHSHVYWYRQLPEEGLKFMVYLQKENIIDESGMPKERFSAEFPKEGPSILRIQQVVRGDSAAYFCASSWRERETQYFGPGTRLLVL.

V gene TRBV27 combines with J gene TRBJ1-6; possible D gene TRBD1, 6 bases. This CDR3 spans 14 amino acids. Trimming shortened V by 5 bases and J by 9 bases, and 14 bases separated the two germline ends. Germline V CDR1 and CDR2: MNHEY, SMNVEV (reference sequence). CDR3 sequence (DNA): TGTGCCAGCAGTCTACTACAGGGAAGTTCACCCCTCCACTTT. Translation gives CASSLLQGSSPLHF.

The V and J genes are TRBV19 and TRBJ1-5; D perhaps matches TRBD1 (6 bases). The germline CDR1 and CDR2 sequences are LNHDA and SQIVND (reference sequence). CDR3 length: 12 residues. V lost 6 bases and J lost 7, with 10 bases in between. The CDR3 sequence: CASSIQGQPQHF. The CDR3 DNA is TGTGCCAGTAGCATACAGGGCCAGCCCCAGCATTTT.